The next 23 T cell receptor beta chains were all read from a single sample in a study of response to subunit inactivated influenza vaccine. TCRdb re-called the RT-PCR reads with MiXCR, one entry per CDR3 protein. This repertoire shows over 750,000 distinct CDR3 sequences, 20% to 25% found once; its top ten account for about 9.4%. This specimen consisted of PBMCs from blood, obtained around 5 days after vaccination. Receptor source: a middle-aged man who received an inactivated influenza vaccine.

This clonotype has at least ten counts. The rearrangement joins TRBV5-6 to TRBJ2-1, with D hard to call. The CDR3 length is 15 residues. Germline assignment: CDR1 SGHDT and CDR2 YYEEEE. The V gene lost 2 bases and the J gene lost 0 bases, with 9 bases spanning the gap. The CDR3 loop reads CASSFRSFSYNEQFF. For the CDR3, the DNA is TGTGCCAGCAGCTTTCGCTCATTCTCCTACAATGAGCAGTTCTTC.

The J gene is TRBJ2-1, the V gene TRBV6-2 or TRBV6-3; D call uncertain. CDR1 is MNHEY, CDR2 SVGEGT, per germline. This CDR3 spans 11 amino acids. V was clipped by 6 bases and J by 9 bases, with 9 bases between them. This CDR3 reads CASSDPPEQFF. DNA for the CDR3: TGTGCCAGCAGCGATCCCCCTGAGCAGTTCTTC.

CDR3 DNA: TGTGCCAGCAGCCGAAAGGGCTGGGACGAGCAGTACTTC. Residues: CASSRKGWDEQYF. This rearrangement joins TRBV7-9 to TRBJ2-7; no clear D gene. The CDR3 sequence is 13 residues long. Trimming removed 5 bases at V and 5 bases at J, with 13 bases between. Germline CDR1 reads SEHNR; CDR2 reads FQNEAQ (reference sequence).

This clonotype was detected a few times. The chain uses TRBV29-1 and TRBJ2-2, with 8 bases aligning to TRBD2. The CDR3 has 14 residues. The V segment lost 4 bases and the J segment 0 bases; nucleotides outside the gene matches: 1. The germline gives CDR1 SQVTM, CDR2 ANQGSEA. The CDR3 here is CSVGGLANTGELFF. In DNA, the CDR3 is TGCAGCGTTGGGGGACTAGCGAACACCGGGGAGCTGTTTTTT.

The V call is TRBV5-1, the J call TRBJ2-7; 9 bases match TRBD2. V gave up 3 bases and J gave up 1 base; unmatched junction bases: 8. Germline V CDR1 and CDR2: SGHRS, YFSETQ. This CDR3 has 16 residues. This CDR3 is CASSSRSGSKSYEQYF. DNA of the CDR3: TGCGCCAGCAGCTCCCGTAGCGGGAGCAAGTCCTACGAGCAGTACTTC.

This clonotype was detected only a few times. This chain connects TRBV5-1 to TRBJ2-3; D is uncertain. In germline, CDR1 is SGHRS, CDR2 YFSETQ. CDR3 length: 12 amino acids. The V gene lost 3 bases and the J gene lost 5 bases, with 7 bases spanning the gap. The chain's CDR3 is CASSWDQDTQYF. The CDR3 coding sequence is TGCGCCAGCAGCTGGGATCAAGATACGCAGTATTTT.

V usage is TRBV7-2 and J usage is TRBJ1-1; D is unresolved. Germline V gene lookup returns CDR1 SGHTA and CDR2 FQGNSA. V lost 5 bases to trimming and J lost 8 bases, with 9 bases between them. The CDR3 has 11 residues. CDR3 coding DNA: TGTGCCAGCAGCCAACTCGGGGAAGCTTTCTTT. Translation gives CASSQLGEAFF.

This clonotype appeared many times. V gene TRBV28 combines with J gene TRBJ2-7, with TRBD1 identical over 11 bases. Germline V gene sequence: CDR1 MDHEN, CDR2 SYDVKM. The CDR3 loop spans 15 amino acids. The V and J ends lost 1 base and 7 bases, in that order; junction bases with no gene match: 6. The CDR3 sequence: CASSLYRTGGFEQYF. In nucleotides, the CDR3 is TGTGCCAGCAGTTTATATCGGACAGGGGGCTTTGAGCAGTACTTC.

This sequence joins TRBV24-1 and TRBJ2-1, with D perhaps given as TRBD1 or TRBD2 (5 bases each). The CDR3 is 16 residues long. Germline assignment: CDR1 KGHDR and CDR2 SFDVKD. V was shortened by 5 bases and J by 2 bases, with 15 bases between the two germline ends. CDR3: CATSAASGATYNEQFF. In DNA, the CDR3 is TGTGCCACCAGTGCGGCGTCCGGGGCGACCTACAATGAGCAGTTCTTC.

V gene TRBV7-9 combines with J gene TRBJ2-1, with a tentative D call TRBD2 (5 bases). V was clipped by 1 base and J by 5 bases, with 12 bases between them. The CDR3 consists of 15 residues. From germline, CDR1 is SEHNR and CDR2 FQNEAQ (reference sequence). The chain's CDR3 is CASSLGTLGDNEQFF. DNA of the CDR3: TGTGCCAGCAGCTTAGGGACCCTGGGAGACAATGAGCAGTTCTTC.

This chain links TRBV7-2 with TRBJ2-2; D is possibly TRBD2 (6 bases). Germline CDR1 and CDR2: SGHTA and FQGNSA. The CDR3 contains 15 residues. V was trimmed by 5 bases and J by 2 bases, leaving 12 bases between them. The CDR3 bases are TGTGCCAGCAGCGAAGGAGGGGTCAACACCGGGGAGCTGTTTTTT. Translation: CASSEGGVNTGELFF.

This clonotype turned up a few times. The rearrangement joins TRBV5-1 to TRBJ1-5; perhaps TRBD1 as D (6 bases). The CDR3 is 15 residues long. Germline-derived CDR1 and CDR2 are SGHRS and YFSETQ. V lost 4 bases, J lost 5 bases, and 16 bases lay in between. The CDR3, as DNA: TGCGCCAGCAGCCCCGCTGGACAGCCATATCAGCCCCAGCATTTT. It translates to CASSPAGQPYQPQHF.

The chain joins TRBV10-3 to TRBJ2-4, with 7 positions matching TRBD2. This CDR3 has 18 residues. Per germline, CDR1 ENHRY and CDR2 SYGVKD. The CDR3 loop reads CVKPPLGSGVAGKNIQYF. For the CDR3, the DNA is TGTGTAAAACCCCCTCTGGGCTCGGGAGTAGCGGGCAAAAACATTCAGTACTTC.

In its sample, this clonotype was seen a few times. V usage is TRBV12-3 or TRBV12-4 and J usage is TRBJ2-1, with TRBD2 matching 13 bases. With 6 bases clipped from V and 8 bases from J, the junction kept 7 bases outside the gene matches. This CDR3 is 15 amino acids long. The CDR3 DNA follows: TGTGCCAGCAGCCGTACTAGCGGGAGGGCCGATGAGCAGTTCTTC. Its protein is CASSRTSGRADEQFF.

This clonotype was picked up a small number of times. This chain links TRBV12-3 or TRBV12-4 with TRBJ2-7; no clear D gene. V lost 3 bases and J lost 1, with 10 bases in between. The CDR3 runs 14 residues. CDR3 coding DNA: TGTGCCAGCAGTTTGAGATTGACGTCCTACGAGCAGTACTTC. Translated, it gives CASSLRLTSYEQYF.

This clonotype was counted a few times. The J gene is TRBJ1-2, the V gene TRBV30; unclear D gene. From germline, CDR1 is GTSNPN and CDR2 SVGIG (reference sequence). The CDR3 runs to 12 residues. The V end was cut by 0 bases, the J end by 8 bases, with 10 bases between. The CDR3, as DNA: TGTGCCTGGAGTGTCTCACGAACGGGCTACACCTTC. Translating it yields CAWSVSRTGYTF.

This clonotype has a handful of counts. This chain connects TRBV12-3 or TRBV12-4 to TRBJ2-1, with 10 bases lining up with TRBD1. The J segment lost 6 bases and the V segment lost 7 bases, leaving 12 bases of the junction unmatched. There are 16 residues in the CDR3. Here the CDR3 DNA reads TGTGCCAGCAACCCGTCGTGGGGACAGGGGACCAATGAGCAGTTCTTC. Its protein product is CASNPSWGQGTNEQFF.

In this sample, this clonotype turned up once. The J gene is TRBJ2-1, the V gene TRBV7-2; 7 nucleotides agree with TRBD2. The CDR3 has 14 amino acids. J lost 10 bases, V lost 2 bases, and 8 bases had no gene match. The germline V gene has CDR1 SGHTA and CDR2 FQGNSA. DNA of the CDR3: TGTGCCAGCAGCTTATCGGCGGGAGTGAGGGAGCAGTTCTTC. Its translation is CASSLSAGVREQFF.

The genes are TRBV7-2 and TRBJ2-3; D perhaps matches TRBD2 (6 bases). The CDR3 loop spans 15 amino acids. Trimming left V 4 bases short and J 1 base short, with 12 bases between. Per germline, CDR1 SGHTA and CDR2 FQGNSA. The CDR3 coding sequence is TGTGCCAGCAGCTCGGGGAGGTCGGGCACAGATACGCAGTATTTT. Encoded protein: CASSSGRSGTDTQYF.

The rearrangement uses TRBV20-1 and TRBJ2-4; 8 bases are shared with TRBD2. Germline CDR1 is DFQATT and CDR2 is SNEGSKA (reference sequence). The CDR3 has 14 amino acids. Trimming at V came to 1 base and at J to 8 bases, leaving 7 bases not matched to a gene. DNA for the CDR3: TGCAGTGCTAGAGTTGGTCTAGCGGGCGACATTCAGTACTTC. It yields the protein CSARVGLAGDIQYF.

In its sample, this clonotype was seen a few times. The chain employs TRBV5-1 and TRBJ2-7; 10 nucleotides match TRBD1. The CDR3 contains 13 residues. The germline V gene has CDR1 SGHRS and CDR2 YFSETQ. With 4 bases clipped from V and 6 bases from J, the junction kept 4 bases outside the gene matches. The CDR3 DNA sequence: TGCGCCAGCAGCCGGGGGACAGGGGCCGAGCAGTACTTC. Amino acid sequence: CASSRGTGAEQYF. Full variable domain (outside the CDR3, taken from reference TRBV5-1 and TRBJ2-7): KAGVTQTPRYLIKTRGQQVTLSCSPISGHRSVSWYQQTPGQGLQFLFEYFSETQRNKGNFPGRFSGRQFSNSRSEMNVSTLELGDSALYLCASSRGTGAEQYFGPGTRLTVT.

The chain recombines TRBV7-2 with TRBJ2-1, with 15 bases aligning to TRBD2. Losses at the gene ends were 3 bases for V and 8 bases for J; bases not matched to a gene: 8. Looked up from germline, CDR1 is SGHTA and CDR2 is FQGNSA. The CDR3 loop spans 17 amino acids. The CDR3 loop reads CASSFSRTSGRAYEQFF. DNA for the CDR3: TGTGCCAGCAGCTTTTCTAGGACTAGCGGGAGGGCCTATGAGCAGTTCTTC.

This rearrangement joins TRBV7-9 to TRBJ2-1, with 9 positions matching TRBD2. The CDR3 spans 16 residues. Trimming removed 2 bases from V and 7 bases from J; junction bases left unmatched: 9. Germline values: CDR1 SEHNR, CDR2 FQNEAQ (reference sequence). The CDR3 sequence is CASSLQRTSAWNEQFF. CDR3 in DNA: TGTGCCAGCAGCTTACAAAGGACTAGCGCATGGAATGAGCAGTTCTTC.